Presented here are 13 T cell receptor beta chains from one specimen sequenced in a study of OX40 agonist ivuxolimab in advanced cancers. Some clones are missing from TCRdb's copy, which holds only in-frame ones; the method was immunoSEQ multiplex PCR. The sample shows fewer than 50,000 clones, around 90% of them seen only once. The material sequenced was CD4+ or CD8+ T cells sorted from blood, taken in a trial of the OX40 agonist ivuxolimab. The receptors shown here come from an adult with an advanced solid tumor such as melanoma, head and neck, liver or kidney cancer.

This chain joins TRBV2 and TRBJ2-5; D gene unclear. Germline loops: CDR1 SNHLY, CDR2 FYNNEI. The CDR3 extends over 13 amino acids. Trimming left V 4 bases short and J 5 bases short, with 11 bases between. The CDR3 reads CASSGGPVETQYF. The CDR3, as DNA: TGTGCCAGCAGTGGAGGACCGGTGGAGACCCAGTACTTC.

V and J are TRBV7-8 and TRBJ2-5; D call uncertain. This CDR3 is built from 15 residues. Germline V gene sequence: CDR1 SGHVS, CDR2 FQNEAQ. V lost 5 bases and J 2 bases, leaving 15 bases between the germline ends. CDR3 bases: TGTGCCAGCAGCCCAATAGTTTGGGCACAAGAGACCCAGTACTTC. It translates to CASSPIVWAQETQYF. The full variable domain, completed using reference TRBV7-8 and TRBJ2-5, is GAGVSQSPRYKVAKRGQDVALRCDPISGHVSLFWYQQALGQGPEFLTYFQNEAQLDKSGLPSDRFFAERPEGSVSTLKIQRTQQEDSAVYLCASSPIVWAQETQYFGPGTRLLVL.

In regard to this clone: This specimen includes other DNA sequences encoding the same CDR3. DNA for the CDR3: TGTGCCAGCAGCCAAGATGAGGCTAGCTATAACTATGGCTACACCTTC. Its protein is CASSQDEASYNYGYTF. This chain joins TRBV4-2 and TRBJ1-2; D remains ambiguous. Per germline, CDR1 LGHNA and CDR2 YNFKEQ. This CDR3 has 16 residues. V lost 0 bases, J lost 1 base, and 12 bases lay in between.

This clone was detected only a few times. This chain links TRBV7-2 with TRBJ2-1; D unresolved. The V end was cut by 1 base, the J end by 12 bases, with 16 bases between. Germline V gene data show CDR1 as SGHTA and CDR2 as FQGNSA. This CDR3 spans 14 amino acids. CDR3 nucleotides: TGTGCCAGCAGCTTAGACGGAGCCACTATGTCGCAGTTCTTC. As protein: CASSLDGATMSQFF.

This sequence joins TRBV14 and TRBJ1-3; D is unresolved. The CDR3 is 14 residues long. The germline gives CDR1 SGHDN, CDR2 FVKESK. Trimming left V 2 bases short and J 1 base short, with 6 bases between. CDR3 coding DNA: TGTGCCAGCAGCCAATTGGGATCTGGAAACACCATATATTTT. Translation gives CASSQLGSGNTIYF.

The V gene is TRBV6-1, the J gene TRBJ1-1; D gene ambiguous. Germline lookup yields CDR1 MNHNS and CDR2 SASEGT. This CDR3 contains 14 residues. The germline V and J ends were trimmed by 8 bases and 1 base, with 14 bases remaining between them. The CDR3 nucleotides read TGTGCCAGCGGCGGGCACCCGACGAACACTGAAGCTTTCTTT. Translated, it gives CASGGHPTNTEAFF.

This chain connects TRBV29-1 to TRBJ2-7; tentatively, D is TRBD2 (6 bases). The CDR3 length is 15 residues. Per the germline V gene, CDR1 is SQVTM and CDR2 is ANQGSEA. V was shortened by 0 bases and J by 0 bases, with 12 bases between the two germline ends. Here the CDR3 reads CSVEDVGGTSYEQYF. The CDR3, as DNA: TGCAGCGTTGAAGATGTTGGAGGGACCTCCTACGAGCAGTACTTC.

The V and J genes are TRBV18 and TRBJ1-1, with D hard to call. The CDR3 spans 13 residues. Per the germline V gene, CDR1 is KGHSH and CDR2 is LQKENI. V lost 2 bases, J lost 1 base, and 5 bases lay in between. The CDR3 protein is CASSPLSNTEAFF. The CDR3 nucleotides read TGTGCCAGCTCACCATTATCGAACACTGAAGCTTTCTTT.

The chain has TRBV7-9 and TRBJ2-3; 8 nucleotides line up with TRBD1. The junction had 9 bases not matched to a gene; V was cut back by 3 bases and J by 4 bases. In germline, CDR1 is SEHNR, CDR2 FQNEAQ (reference sequence). CDR3 length: 16 residues. This chain's CDR3 is CASSLNPGTGADTQYF. The CDR3 region has the DNA TGTGCCAGCAGCTTGAACCCCGGGACAGGTGCAGATACGCAGTATTTT.

The V gene is TRBV27, the J gene TRBJ1-1, with 8 bases aligning to TRBD1. The CDR3 is made up of 12 amino acids. CDR1 and CDR2 (germline): MNHEY, SMNVEV (reference sequence). V gave up 7 bases and J gave up 8 bases; unmatched junction bases: 6. The CDR3 bases are TGTGCCAGCACAGGGGGCTCGGGAGAAGCTTTCTTT. Translation: CASTGGSGEAFF.

The chain joins TRBV11-2 to TRBJ2-1, with 8 positions matching TRBD2. Trimming cost V 1 base and J 8 bases; bases outside gene matches: 10. This CDR3 contains 16 residues. Germline V gives CDR1 SGHAT, CDR2 FQNNGV. CDR3 residues: CASSLGRGGLVDEQFF. The CDR3 region has the DNA TGTGCCAGCAGCTTAGGCCGGGGGGGGCTCGTGGATGAGCAGTTCTTC. The complete variable domain, with remaining parts taken from reference TRBV11-2 and TRBJ2-1, reads EAGVAQSPRYKIIEKRQSVAFWCNPISGHATLYWYQQILGQGPKLLIQFQNNGVVDDSQLPKDRFSAERLKGVDSTLKIQPAKLEDSAVYLCASSLGRGGLVDEQFFGPGTRLTVL.

The rearrangement links TRBV27 to TRBJ2-1; tentative D call: TRBD2 (5 bases). The CDR3 has 13 amino acids. The V and J ends lost 4 bases and 3 bases respectively, with 7 bases between them. Per germline, CDR1 MNHEY and CDR2 SMNVEV (reference sequence). The CDR3 bases are TGTGCCAGCAGTTCTGGAGGCTACAATGAGCAGTTCTTC. Encoded protein: CASSSGGYNEQFF.

The CDR3 is CASSQEASNTEAFF. DNA for the CDR3: TGCGCCAGCAGCCAAGAGGCTAGCAACACTGAAGCTTTCTTT. The chain employs TRBV4-1 and TRBJ1-1; D is unresolved. Trimming cost V 0 bases and J 2 bases, with 7 bases left between them. The CDR3 length is 14 residues. In germline, CDR1 is MGHRA, CDR2 YSYEKL.